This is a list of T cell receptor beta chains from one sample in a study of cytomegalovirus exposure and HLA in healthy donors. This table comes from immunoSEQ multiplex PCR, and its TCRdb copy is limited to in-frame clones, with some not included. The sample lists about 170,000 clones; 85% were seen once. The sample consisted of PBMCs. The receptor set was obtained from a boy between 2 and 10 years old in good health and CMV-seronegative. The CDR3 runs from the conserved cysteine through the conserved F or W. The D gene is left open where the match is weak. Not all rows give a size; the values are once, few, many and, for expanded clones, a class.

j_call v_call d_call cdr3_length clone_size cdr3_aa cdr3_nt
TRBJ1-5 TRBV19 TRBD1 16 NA CASSRVRDRTNQPQHF TGTGCCAGTAGTCGTGTCCGGGACAGGACCAATCAGCCCCAGCATTTT
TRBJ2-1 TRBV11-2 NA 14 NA CASSLDPGGGEQFF TGTGCCAGCAGCTTAGATCCAGGAGGCGGGGAGCAGTTCTTC
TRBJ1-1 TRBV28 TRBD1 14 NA CASGVQGPNTEAFF TGTGCCAGCGGGGTACAGGGGCCGAACACTGAAGCTTTCTTT
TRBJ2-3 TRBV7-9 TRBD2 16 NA CASSLELAGAHDTQYF TGTGCCAGCAGCTTAGAGCTAGCGGGGGCACACGATACGCAGTATTTT
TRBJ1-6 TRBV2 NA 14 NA CASSEQQLNSPLHF TGTGCCAGCAGTGAACAACAGCTTAATTCACCCCTCCACTTT
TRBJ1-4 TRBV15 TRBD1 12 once CATSRPTGMVFF TGTGCCACCAGCAGACCGACAGGGATGGTGTTTTTT
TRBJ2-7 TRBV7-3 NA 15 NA CASSLSPPIPDEQYF TGTGCCAGCAGCTTATCACCGCCGATACCAGACGAGCAGTACTTC
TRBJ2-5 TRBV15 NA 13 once CATSVAGQETQYF TGTGCCACCAGCGTGGCAGGACAAGAGACCCAGTACTTC
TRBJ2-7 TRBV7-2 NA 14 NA CASSLADLATEQYF TGTGCCAGCAGCTTAGCGGACCTAGCCACCGAGCAGTACTTC
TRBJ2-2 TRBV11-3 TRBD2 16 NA CASSPGGTRNTGELFF TGTGCCAGCAGCCCGGGAGGGACCAGGAACACCGGGGAGCTGTTTTTT
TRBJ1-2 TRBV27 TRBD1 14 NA CASSPGWDSYGYTF TGTGCCAGCAGTCCTGGTTGGGACAGTTATGGCTACACCTTC
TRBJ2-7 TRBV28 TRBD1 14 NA CASSPGGQSYEQYF TGTGCCAGCAGCCCAGGGGGACAGAGCTACGAGCAGTACTTC
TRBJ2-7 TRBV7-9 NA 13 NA CASSPPYPYEQYF TGTGCCAGCAGCCCCCCGTATCCTTACGAGCAGTACTTC
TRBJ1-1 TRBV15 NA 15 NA CATSRDRSHNTEAFF TGTGCCACCAGCAGAGATCGGAGCCATAACACTGAAGCTTTCTTT
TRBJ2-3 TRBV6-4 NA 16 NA CASSAWDSSTTDTQYF TGTGCCAGCAGTGCCTGGGACTCGTCAACCACAGATACGCAGTATTTT
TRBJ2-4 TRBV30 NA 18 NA CAWSSPRTDILAKNIQYF TGTGCCTGGAGTTCCCCCCGGACAGACATTCTAGCCAAAAACATTCAGTACTTC
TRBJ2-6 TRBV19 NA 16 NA CASSMRMNSGANVLTF TGTGCCAGTAGTATGCGCATGAACTCTGGGGCCAACGTCCTGACTTTC
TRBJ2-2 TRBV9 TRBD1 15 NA CASSAGQGAGGELFF TGTGCCAGCAGCGCGGGACAGGGGGCAGGCGGGGAGCTGTTTTTT
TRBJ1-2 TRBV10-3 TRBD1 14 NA CATFRTGRGYGYTF TGTGCCACCTTCCGGACAGGGAGGGGCTATGGCTACACCTTC
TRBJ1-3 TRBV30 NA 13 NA CAWSALTGNTIYF TGTGCCTGGAGTGCCCTAACCGGAAACACCATATATTTT
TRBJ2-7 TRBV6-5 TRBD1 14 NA CASRGTGLPYEQYF TGTGCCAGCAGAGGGACAGGGCTACCCTACGAGCAGTACTTC
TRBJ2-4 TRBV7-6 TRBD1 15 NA CASSTRYRGQNIQHF TGTGCCAGCAGCACACGCTACAGGGGCCAAAACATTCAGCACTTC
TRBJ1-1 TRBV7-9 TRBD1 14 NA CASSTGQVIESAFF TGTGCCAGCAGCACGGGACAGGTGATTGAATCTGCTTTCTTT
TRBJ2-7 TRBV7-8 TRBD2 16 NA CASSLSRLAGGYEQYF TGTGCCAGCAGCTTATCACGACTAGCGGGAGGCTACGAGCAGTACTTC
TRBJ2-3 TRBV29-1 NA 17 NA CSVCLVKTFASTDTQYF TGCAGCGTTTGCTTAGTAAAGACTTTCGCTAGCACAGATACGCAGTATTTT
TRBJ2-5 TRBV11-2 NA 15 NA CASSYTLVGQETQYF TGTGCCAGCAGCTACACACTAGTTGGCCAAGAGACCCAGTACTTC
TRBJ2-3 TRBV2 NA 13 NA CASTGGSTDTQYF TGTGCCAGCACGGGCGGGAGCACAGATACGCAGTATTTT
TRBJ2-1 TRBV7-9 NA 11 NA CASSPIYEQFF TGTGCCAGCAGCCCTATTTATGAGCAGTTCTTC
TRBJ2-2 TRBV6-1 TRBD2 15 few CASSEASGGAGELFF TGTGCCAGCAGTGAGGCTAGCGGGGGGGCCGGGGAGCTGTTTTTT
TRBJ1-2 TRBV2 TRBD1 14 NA CASSVTGANYGYTF TGTGCCAGCAGTGTTACAGGGGCTAACTATGGCTACACCTTC
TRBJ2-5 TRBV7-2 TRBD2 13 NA CASSPLGGETQYF TGTGCCAGCAGCCCGCTGGGGGGGGAGACCCAGTACTTC
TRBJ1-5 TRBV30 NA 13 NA CAWSLPFNQPQHF TGTGCCTGGAGTCTCCCTTTCAATCAGCCCCAGCATTTT
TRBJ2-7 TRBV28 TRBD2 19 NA CASSLWTSGTMYSSYEQYF TGTGCCAGCAGTTTGTGGACTAGCGGGACAATGTATAGCTCCTACGAGCAGTACTTC
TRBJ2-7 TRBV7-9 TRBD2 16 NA CSSSPGLAVVPYEQYF TGTTCCAGCAGCCCGGGACTAGCGGTAGTCCCCTACGAGCAGTACTTC
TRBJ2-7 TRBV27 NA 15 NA CASRPTWASSLVQYF TGTGCCAGCAGACCCACCTGGGCGAGTAGTCTTGTGCAGTACTTC
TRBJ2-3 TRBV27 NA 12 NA CASSRRADTQYF TGTGCCAGCAGTCGGAGGGCGGATACGCAGTATTTT
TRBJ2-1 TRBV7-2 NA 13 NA CASSDPPGDSQIF TGTGCCAGCAGCGACCCTCCAGGGGATTCACAGATCTTC
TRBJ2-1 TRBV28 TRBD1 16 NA CASSASGTGGLNEQFF TGTGCCAGCAGTGCATCCGGGACAGGGGGTCTCAATGAGCAGTTCTTC
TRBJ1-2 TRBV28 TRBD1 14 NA CASSLLGQSYGYTF TGTGCCAGCAGTTTATTGGGACAGTCCTATGGCTACACCTTC
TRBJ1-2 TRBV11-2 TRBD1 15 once CASSHYRGTNYGYTF TGTGCCAGCAGTCATTACAGGGGGACTAACTATGGCTACACCTTC